Included here is one T cell receptor (beta chain) sequence, with context. The specificity of this receptor is unknown. The record has no base qualities; no much larger clone is one base away. The V and J ends are trimmed by 1 base and 3 bases, leaving 9 bases between them. According to the germline V gene, CDR1 reads SGDLS and CDR2 reads YYNGEE. The CDR3 goes from the cysteine to the phenylalanine over 14 residues. The kept DNA is CDR3 alone, 42 bases in frame from the first base. The record originates from a study of T cells in localized non-small cell lung cancer (dated by TCRdb to about 2020). About the study as a whole: The study analyzed T cell repertoires of 200 to 250 early-stage NSCLC patients, comparing tumors and uninvolved tumor-adjacent lungs. The cohort consisted of around 250 treatment-naive NSCLC patients whose localized lung tumors had been resected. NSCLC patients had a mean age of roughly 66 years, and 129 were male and 107 female.

At diagnosis, tumor, uninvolved tumor-adjacent lung and peripheral blood were collected and then preserved as a mix of FFPE and fresh-frozen material. Blood samples were analyzed as peripheral blood mononuclear cells for TCR repertoire profiling. The investigation overall reported the following: Higher T cell density in blood was associated with longer overall survival, whereas higher clonality in adjacent lung was associated with shorter survival. A median of approximately 50 of the top 100 tumor clones turned up in the paired uninvolved adjacent lung, and under 30 of those clones also ranked among the top 100 of that same adjacent lung. Uninvolved tumor-adjacent lung showed the highest T cell clonality, higher than tumor, which suggests more focused antigenic responses in the adjacent lung. Multi-region tumor sequencing was not performed, so intratumor heterogeneity could not be excluded. Because of the exploratory design, TCR variables were selected using unadjusted p-values without false-discovery rate correction.

TCR beta CDR3 regions were sequenced from DNA using the immunoSEQ Assay. The source study handled its data this way. To compute T cell density, TCR beta template counts were normalized to usable DNA, which was estimated by amplifying housekeeping genes. Richness was estimated with the preseqR package, extrapolating to 400,000 templates for PBMC samples and 120,000 templates for tissue samples. Clonality was calculated as one minus Pielou's evenness. Tissue-enriched TCRs were identified by differential abundance testing using productive amino-acid clonotypes, minimum total count 5 and alpha 0.1. The Jaccard Index and the Morisita Overlap Index were used to measure how much the repertoires overlapped between compartments. GLIPH grouped TCR beta CDR3s together with public tetramer-defined viral CDR3s, and a viral motif had to include at least three viral sequences and also show V-gene enrichment. TCRdb took over this immuneACCESS table, retaining in-frame rearrangements with V and J assigned. Such tables are incomplete; in checked studies, under half of the missing clones stem from an unresolved V gene, and the remainder is unexplained. The DNA gave D and trimming, while V, J and clone size come from that table. The sample table contains about 24,000 clones; only one count was recorded for approximately 88% of them. The ten largest clones represent about 9.5% of the sample.

The sequence was collected from a woman aged 40 to 75 with stage III lung adenocarcinoma. Sequencing was performed on peripheral blood mononuclear cells, taken before any cancer treatment. In this chain, TRBV9 is recombined with TRBJ2-3; the D gene cannot be resolved reliably. The bases are TGTGCCAGCAGCGTAACATCGCAAACAGATACGCAGTATTTT. The resulting protein is CASSVTSQTDTQYF. Beyond the CDR3, the reference TRBV9 and TRBJ2-3 genes provide the residues; the full variable domain reads: DSGVTQTPKHLITATGQRVTLRCSPRSGDLSVYWYQQSLDQGLQFLIQYYNGEERAKGNILERFSAQQFPDLHSELNLSSLELGDSALYFCASSVTSQTDTQYFGPGTRLTVL.